This T cell receptor beta chain is from a study of HIV-infected patients and healthy controls. Broader study findings: Diversity differences between study cohorts were not due to their slight age and sex differences.

The repertoire came from unfractionated whole blood and reflected all unsorted peripheral T cells. Reverse transcription used about 500 ng RNA and constant-region primers for alpha and beta. Alpha and beta chain libraries were made separately by chain-specific third strand synthesis with multiplexing indices. Using its own MiXCR run on the 5' RACE reads, TCRdb lists one record per CDR3 protein. This sample carries about 10,000 distinct CDR3 sequences, roughly 10% of them seen once, and the ten largest clones take about 15%. Germline V gives CDR1 MDHEN, CDR2 SYDVKM. Trimming took 7 bases from V and 11 from J; bases not matched to a gene: 17. The length of the CDR3 is 16 residues. There are many counts of this clonotype. Its specificity is not known.

V usage is TRBV28 and J usage is TRBJ2-1, with 10 bases aligning to TRBD2. Specimen: blood, collected before antiretroviral therapy. The receptor was derived from an adult with HIV infection. The CDR3 region has the DNA TGTGCCAGCATGTTTGGGTGGGCTAGCGGGAGCCAAAAGCAGTTCTTC. This gives the protein CASMFGWASGSQKQFF.